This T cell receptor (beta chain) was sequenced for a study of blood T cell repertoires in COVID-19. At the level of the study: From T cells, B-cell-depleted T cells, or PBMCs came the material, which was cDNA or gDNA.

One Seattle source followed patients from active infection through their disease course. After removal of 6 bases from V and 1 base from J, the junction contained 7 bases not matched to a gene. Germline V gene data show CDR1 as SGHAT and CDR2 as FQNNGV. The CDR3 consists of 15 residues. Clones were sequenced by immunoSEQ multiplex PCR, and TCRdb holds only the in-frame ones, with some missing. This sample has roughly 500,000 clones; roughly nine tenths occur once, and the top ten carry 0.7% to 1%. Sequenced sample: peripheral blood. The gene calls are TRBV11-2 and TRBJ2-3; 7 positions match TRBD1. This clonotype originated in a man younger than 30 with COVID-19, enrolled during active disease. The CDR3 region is CASSKGALGTDTQYF. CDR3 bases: TGTGCCAGCAGTAAGGGGGCGTTGGGCACAGATACGCAGTATTTT.